This T cell receptor (beta chain) was captured by sequencing in a study of T cell responses to AZD1222 COVID-19 vaccine. Turning to the study itself: The study pooled second doses at about 4 or about 12 weeks.

The CDR3 contains 17 residues. Of note for this clone: The antigen remains unidentified.

This table comes from immunoSEQ multiplex PCR, and its TCRdb copy is limited to in-frame clones, with some not included. The sample holds some 190,000 clones, 88% seen once. Study results and caveats: There were mostly white British donors and more females than males, and clonal diversity was possibly underestimated. At 160-218 and 743-854, vaccine-associated CD4 TCRs were dominant, and they spanned spike. Researchers took repertoire samples only after the peak T cell response had come.

V gene TRBV21-1 combines with J gene TRBJ2-7; TRBD2, the D gene given by the table, was not confirmed from the DNA. TRBV21-1 is noted as a pseudogene. Specimen: peripheral blood, collected on day 0 of AZD1222 vaccination. The sequence was collected from an adult in good health. CDR3 nucleotides: TGTGCCAGCAGCCCGGGGCAGCGGACTAGCGGGGTCTACGAGCAGTACTTC. This codes for CASSPGQRTSGVYEQYF.